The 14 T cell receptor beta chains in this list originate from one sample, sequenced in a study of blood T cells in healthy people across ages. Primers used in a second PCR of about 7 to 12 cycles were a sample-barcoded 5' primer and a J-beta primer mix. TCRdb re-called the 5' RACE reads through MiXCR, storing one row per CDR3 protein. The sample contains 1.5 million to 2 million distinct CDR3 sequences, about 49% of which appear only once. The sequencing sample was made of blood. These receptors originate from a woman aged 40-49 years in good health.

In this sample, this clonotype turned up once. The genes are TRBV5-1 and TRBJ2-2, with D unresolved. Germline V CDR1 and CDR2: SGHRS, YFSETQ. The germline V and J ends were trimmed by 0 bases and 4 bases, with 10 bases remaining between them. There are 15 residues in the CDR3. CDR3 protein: CASSLEVIPTGELFF. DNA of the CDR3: TGCGCCAGCAGCTTGGAGGTTATTCCCACCGGGGAGCTGTTTTTT.

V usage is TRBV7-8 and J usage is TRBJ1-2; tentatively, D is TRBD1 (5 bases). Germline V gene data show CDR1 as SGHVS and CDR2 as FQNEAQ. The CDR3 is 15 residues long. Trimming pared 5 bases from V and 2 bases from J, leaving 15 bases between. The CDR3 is CASSVIDRANYGYTF. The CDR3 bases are TGTGCCAGCAGCGTTATTGACAGAGCAAACTATGGCTACACCTTC.

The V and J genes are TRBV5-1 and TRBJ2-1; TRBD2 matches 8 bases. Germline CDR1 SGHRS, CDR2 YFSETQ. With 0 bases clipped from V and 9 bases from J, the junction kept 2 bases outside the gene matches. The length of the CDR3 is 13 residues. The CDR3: CASSLELAAEQFF. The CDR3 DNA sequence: TGCGCCAGCAGCTTGGAACTAGCGGCTGAGCAGTTCTTC.

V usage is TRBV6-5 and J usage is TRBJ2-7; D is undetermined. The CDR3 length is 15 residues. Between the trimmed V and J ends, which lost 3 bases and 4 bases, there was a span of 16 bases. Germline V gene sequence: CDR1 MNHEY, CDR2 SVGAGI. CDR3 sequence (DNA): TGTGCCAGCAGTTATGCGGACGGTGGGCCTTACGAGCAGTACTTC. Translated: CASSYADGGPYEQYF.

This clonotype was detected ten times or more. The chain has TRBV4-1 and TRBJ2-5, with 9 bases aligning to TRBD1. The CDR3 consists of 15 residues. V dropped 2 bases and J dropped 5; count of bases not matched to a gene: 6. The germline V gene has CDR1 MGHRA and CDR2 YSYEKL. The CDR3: CASSQPTGGRETQYF. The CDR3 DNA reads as TGCGCCAGCAGCCAACCGACAGGGGGTAGGGAGACCCAGTACTTC.

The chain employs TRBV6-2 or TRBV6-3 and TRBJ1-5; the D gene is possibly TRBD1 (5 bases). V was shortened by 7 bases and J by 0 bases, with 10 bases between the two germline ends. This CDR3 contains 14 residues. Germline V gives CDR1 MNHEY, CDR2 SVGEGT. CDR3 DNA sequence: TGTGCCAGCAACAGACAGAATAGCAATCAGCCCCAGCATTTT. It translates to CASNRQNSNQPQHF.

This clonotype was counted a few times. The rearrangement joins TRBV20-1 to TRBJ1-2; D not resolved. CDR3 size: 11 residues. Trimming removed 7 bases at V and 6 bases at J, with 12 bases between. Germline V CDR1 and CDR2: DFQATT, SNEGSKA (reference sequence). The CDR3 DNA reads TGCAGTGAAAAAGGGTGGAATGGCTACACCTTC. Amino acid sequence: CSEKGWNGYTF.

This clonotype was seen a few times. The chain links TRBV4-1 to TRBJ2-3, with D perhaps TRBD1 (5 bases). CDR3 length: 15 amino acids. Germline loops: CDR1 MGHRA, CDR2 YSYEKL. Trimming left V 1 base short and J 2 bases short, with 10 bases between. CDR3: CASSQAQANTDTQYF. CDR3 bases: TGCGCCAGCAGCCAAGCACAGGCGAACACAGATACGCAGTATTTT.

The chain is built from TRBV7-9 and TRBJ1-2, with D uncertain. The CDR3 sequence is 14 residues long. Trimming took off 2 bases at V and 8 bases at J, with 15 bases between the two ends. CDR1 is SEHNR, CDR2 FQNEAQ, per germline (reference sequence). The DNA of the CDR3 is TGTGCCAGCAGCTTAAGCTTCCCGGAGGGCGGCTACACCTTC. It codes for CASSLSFPEGGYTF.

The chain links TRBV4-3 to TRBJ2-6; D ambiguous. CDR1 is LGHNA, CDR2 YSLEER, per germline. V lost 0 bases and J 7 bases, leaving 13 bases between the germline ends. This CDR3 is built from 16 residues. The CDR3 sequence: CASSQDRTDRANVLTF. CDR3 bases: TGCGCCAGCAGCCAAGACAGGACCGACCGTGCCAACGTCCTGACTTTC.

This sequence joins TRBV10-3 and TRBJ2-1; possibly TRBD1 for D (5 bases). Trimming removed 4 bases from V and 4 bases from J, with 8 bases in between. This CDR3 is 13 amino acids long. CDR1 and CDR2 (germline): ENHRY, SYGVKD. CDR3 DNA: TGTGCCATCAGTGTACAGGTATACAATGAGCAGTTCTTC. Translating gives CAISVQVYNEQFF.

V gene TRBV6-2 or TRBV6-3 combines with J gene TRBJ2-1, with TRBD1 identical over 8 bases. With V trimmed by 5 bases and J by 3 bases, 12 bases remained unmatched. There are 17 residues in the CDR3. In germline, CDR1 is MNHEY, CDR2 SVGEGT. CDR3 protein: CASSHNIGQGYYNEQFF. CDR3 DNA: TGTGCCAGCAGTCATAATATCGGACAGGGTTACTACAATGAGCAGTTCTTC.

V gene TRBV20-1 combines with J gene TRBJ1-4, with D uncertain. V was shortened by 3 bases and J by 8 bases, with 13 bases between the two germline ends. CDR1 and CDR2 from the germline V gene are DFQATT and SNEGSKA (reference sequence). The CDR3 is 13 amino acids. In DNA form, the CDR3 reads TGCAGTGCTAGGGAGGCGCTTCCGGAAAAACTGTTTTTT. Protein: CSAREALPEKLFF.

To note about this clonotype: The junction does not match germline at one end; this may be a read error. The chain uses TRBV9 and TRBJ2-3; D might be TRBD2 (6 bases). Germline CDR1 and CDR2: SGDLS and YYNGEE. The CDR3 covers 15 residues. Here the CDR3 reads CASTQLTSLSDTRYF. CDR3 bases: TGTGCCAGCACCCAACTGACTAGTTTGTCAGATACGCGGTATTTT.